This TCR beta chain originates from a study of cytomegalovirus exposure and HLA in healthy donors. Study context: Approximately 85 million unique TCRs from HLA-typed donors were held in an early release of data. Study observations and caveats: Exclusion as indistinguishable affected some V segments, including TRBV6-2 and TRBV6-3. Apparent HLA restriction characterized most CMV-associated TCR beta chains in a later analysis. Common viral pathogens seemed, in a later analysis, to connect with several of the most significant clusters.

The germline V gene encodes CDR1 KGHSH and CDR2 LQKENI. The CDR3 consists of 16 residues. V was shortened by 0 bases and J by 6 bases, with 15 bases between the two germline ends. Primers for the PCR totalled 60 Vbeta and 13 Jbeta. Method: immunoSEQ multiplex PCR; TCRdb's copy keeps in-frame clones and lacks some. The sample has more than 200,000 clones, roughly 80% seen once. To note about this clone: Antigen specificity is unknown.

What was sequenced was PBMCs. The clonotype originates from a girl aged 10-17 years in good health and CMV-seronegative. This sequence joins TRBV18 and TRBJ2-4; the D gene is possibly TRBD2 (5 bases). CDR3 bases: TGTGCCAGCTCACCACCGGGAGCTTATCGGGGAAACATTCAGTACTTC. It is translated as CASSPPGAYRGNIQYF.